This T cell receptor beta chain stems from a study of blood T cell repertoires in COVID-19. Overall study: From the United States, Italy and Spain came samples of acute and convalescent COVID-19. PBMCs, B-cell-depleted T cells, or T cells were the source of the cDNA or gDNA that made up the material.

In its sample, this clone was seen once. In the authors' workflow: Reference gene primer amplification gave nucleated cell count estimates. Clones were sequenced by immunoSEQ multiplex PCR, and TCRdb holds only the in-frame ones, with some missing. V and J calls plus clone size are reproduced from that table; the DNA served to infer D and trimming. Of 210,000 or so clones in the sample, around nine tenths were seen once. Germline V gene data show CDR1 as SGHDN and CDR2 as FVKESK. Unmatched junction bases numbered 8, after V lost 3 bases and J lost 6 bases. This CDR3 contains 15 residues. The sample consisted of peripheral blood. This sequence joins TRBV14 and TRBJ2-7; 10 bases map to TRBD2. This sequence originates from a woman aged 55-70 years with acute or convalescent COVID-19. Here the CDR3 reads CASSQLSSGRSEQYF. CDR3 nucleotide sequence: TGTGCCAGCAGCCAGCTATCTAGCGGGAGAAGCGAGCAGTACTTC.